A single T cell receptor (beta chain) is shown here with its context. The V end lost 0 bases, the J end lost 4 bases, and 10 bases lay between the germline ends. This CDR3 spans 14 amino acids. Germline loops: CDR1 SGHRS, CDR2 YFSETQ. The repertoire was sequenced with immunoSEQ multiplex PCR; TCRdb's copy has only in-frame clones and lacks some. The sample records 200,000 to 250,000 clones, about four fifths being singletons. The data originate from a study of blood T cell repertoires in COVID-19. Sequenced input: peripheral blood. The receptor was derived from a woman between 55 and 75 years old with acute or convalescent COVID-19. The rearrangement links TRBV5-1 to TRBJ1-2, with D maybe TRBD1 (5 bases). CDR3 bases: TGCGCCAGCAGCTTGGCCGACAGAACCTATGGCTACACCTTC. As protein: CASSLADRTYGYTF.